One sample yielded the 25 T cell receptor beta chains listed below, sequenced in a study of tumor-infiltrating lymphocytes in primary liver carcinoma. The template, around 540 ng total RNA, yielded TCR beta cDNA made with a constant-region primer. Three nested multiplex PCR rounds of slightly modified ARM-PCR generated TCR beta libraries. Running ten to eleven cycles apiece, the first two PCR rounds relied on TRBV1-TRBV30 forward primers together with a C-beta reverse primer. MiXCR was run by TCRdb on the multiplex PCR reads, yielding one entry per CDR3 protein. The data hold about 35,000 distinct CDR3 sequences, with under 75% observed a single time. Both RNA and DNA were isolated together from around 20-30 mg of bulk tissue that had not been sorted. Sequences were obtained from liver tumor tissue from sampling region 4. Subset described: tumor region T4, right-lateral pole. Source of these receptors: a man in his forties with primary liver carcinoma and hepatitis B virus infection.

About this clonotype itself: This sequence may be a read error, since a much larger clone differs from it by one base. V and J are TRBV5-6 and TRBJ2-1, with 10 bases matching TRBD2. CDR3 size: 16 residues. Germline V gene lookup returns CDR1 SGHDT and CDR2 YYEEEE. The CDR3 bases are TGTGCCAGCAGCCCGCCTGGGAGCGGGAGGGACAATGGGCAGCTCTTC. This encodes CASSPPGSGRDNGQLF.

Notes on this clonotype: The junction and the germline gene differ at one end; a read error may be behind it. The rearrangement uses TRBV5-1 and TRBJ2-3; weak D call: TRBD2 (5 bases). Germline V gives CDR1 SGHRS, CDR2 YFSETQ. This CDR3 contains 18 residues. The CDR3 spells CASSFVSVRAKSTDTQYF. The CDR3, as DNA: TGTGCCAGCAGCTTCGTCAGCGTGAGGGCCAAAAGCACAGATACGCAGTATTTT.

This clonotype turned up a few times. This sequence joins TRBV6-1 and TRBJ2-3; D unclear. The CDR3 spans 15 residues. From germline, CDR1 is MNHNS and CDR2 SASEGT. Between the trimmed V and J ends, which lost 1 base and 12 bases, there was a span of 20 bases. CDR3 in amino acids: CASSEGSWPADIQYF. The DNA of the CDR3 is TGTGCCAGCAGTGAAGGTAGCTGGCCCGCAGATATACAGTATTTT.

A single count supports this clonotype. The junction shows a germline mismatch at one end, possibly a read error. V gene TRBV20-1 combines with J gene TRBJ2-1; D ambiguous. The CDR3 spans 11 residues. Germline CDR1 DFQATT, CDR2 SNEGSKA (reference sequence). DNA of the CDR3: TGCGGTGCTAGAGGTGGCTCACATCAGTTCTTC. This encodes CGARGGSHQFF.

In regard to this clonotype: Sequence at one end of the junction differs from germline and may be a read error. The rearrangement links TRBV30 to TRBJ1-1; D remains ambiguous. CDR3 length: 14 residues. The germline V gene encodes CDR1 GTSNPN and CDR2 SVGIG (reference sequence). This CDR3 reads CAWRQLLGFTEAYF. The CDR3 DNA sequence: TGTGCCTGGCGCCAATTACTGGGGTTCACTGAAGCTTACTTT.

Of note for this clonotype: Relative to the germline gene, one junction end is altered; a read error may explain this. V is TRBV4-2 and J is TRBJ2-7; the match to TRBD2 covers 8 bases. The CDR3 length is 16 residues. Germline assignment: CDR1 LGHNA and CDR2 YNFKEQ. Here the CDR3 reads CAGRQDGTSGSDEQYF. In DNA, the CDR3 is TGTGCCGGCAGGCAAGATGGTACTAGCGGCTCCGATGAGCAGTACTTC.

This clonotype is judged medium-sized (0.01 to 0.1%). The chain links TRBV30 to TRBJ2-7; TRBD2 matches 12 bases. Trimming cost V 2 bases and J 4 bases; bases outside gene matches: 9. There are 16 residues in the CDR3. In germline, CDR1 is GTSNPN, CDR2 SVGIG (reference sequence). The DNA of the CDR3 is TGTGCCTGGAGTCTTCCAGGACTAGCGGGAAGATACGAGCAGTACTTC. Translating gives CAWSLPGLAGRYEQYF. Supplemented by reference TRBV30 and TRBJ2-7, the full variable domain reads SQTIHQWPATLVQPVGSPLSLECTVEGTSNPNLYWYRQAAGRGLQLLFYSVGIGQISSEVPQNLSASRPQDRQFILSSKKLLLSDSGFYLCAWSLPGLAGRYEQYFGPGTRLTVT.

As for this clonotype: An end of the junction does not agree with germline; a read error may underlie this. The chain carries TRBV12-3 or TRBV12-4 and TRBJ2-5; maybe TRBD1 (5 bases). CDR3 size: 14 residues. This CDR3 is CASARRQSQETQYF. Here the CDR3 DNA reads TGTGCCAGCGCTCGGAGACAGTCCCAAGAGACTCAGTACTTC.

V usage is TRBV20-1 and J usage is TRBJ2-7; D is uncertain. CDR3 length: 13 amino acids. The V end was cut by 0 bases, the J end by 6 bases, with 12 bases between. Germline V gene data show CDR1 as DFQATT and CDR2 as SNEGSKA (reference sequence). The CDR3 sequence is CSARDMSGFEQYF. As DNA, the CDR3 is TGCAGTGCTAGAGATATGAGTGGCTTCGAGCAGTACTTC.

This clonotype has a count of ten or more. One end of the junction does not line up with germline, which may come from a read error. The chain joins TRBV28 to TRBJ2-1, with 9 positions matching TRBD2. CDR1 is MDHEN, CDR2 SYDVKM, per germline. The CDR3 consists of 20 residues. The CDR3 sequence: CASSLPQGAASGMAYNEQLF. The DNA for the CDR3 is TGTGCCAGCAGTTTACCGCAAGGGGCGGCTAGCGGGATGGCGTACAATGAGCAGCTCTTC.

Note on this clonotype: A read error may produce the germline difference seen at one junction end. The chain joins TRBV29-1 to TRBJ2-3; possibly TRBD2 for D (5 bases). The germline CDR1 and CDR2 sequences are SQVTM and ANQGSEA. The CDR3 is 14 residues long. CDR3 amino acids: CGVVPRTGTDTQYF. The DNA for the CDR3 is TGCGGCGTTGTCCCGAGGACTGGCACAGATACACAGTATTTT.

This clonotype appeared many times. The chain recombines TRBV28 with TRBJ1-1, with 9 bases aligning to TRBD1. Germline values: CDR1 MDHEN, CDR2 SYDVKM. The J segment lost 4 bases and the V segment lost 6 bases, leaving 3 bases of the junction unmatched. CDR3 length: 13 residues. CDR3 nucleotide sequence: TGTGCCAGCAGAGACAGGGGGGTCACTGAAGCTTTCTTT. Protein: CASRDRGVTEAFF.

As concerns this clonotype: It is likely a read error, because the conserved phenylalanine at the end of the CDR3 is missing. Because the CDR3's place on the DNA is in doubt, the DNA is left out and the CDR3 is given as listed by TCRdb. This chain's CDR3 is CASSQRYEGGQHL. This rearrangement joins TRBV4-2 to TRBJ2-7; TRBD1 is taken as the D call from the table, unchecked against the DNA. The CDR3 comprises 13 residues, both ends counted. Germline CDR1 reads LGHNA; CDR2 reads YNFKEQ.

As to this clonotype: One junction end disagrees with the germline gene, perhaps due to a read error. V usage is TRBV29-1 and J usage is TRBJ1-2, with 7 positions matching TRBD1. Germline V gene lookup returns CDR1 SQVTM and CDR2 ANQGSEA. This CDR3 comprises 13 residues. The DNA of the CDR3 is TGCAGGGTTGGAGTAGGCAGGGGGAGTGGCTACACCTTC. It yields the protein CRVGVGRGSGYTF.

Concerning this clonotype itself: The junction shows a germline mismatch at one end, possibly a read error. The genes are TRBV5-1 and TRBJ1-1; 9 positions match TRBD1. The germline V gene encodes CDR1 SGHRS and CDR2 YFSETQ. CDR3 size: 15 residues. CDR3 coding DNA: TGCACCAGCAGCCCACAGGGGGCGTACAACACTGAAGTTTTCTTT. Translation: CTSSPQGAYNTEVFF.

As to this clonotype: At one end, the junction sequence differs from germline, possibly due to a read error. Here the CDR3 reads CASSNSQDTQYF. In DNA, the CDR3 is TGCGCCAGCAGCAATAGCCAAGACACCCAGTACTTC. The chain employs TRBV6-2 or TRBV6-3 and TRBJ2-5; D is ambiguous. CDR1 is MNHEY, CDR2 SVGEGT, per germline. The CDR3 totals 12 residues.

Note on this clonotype: This may come from a read error, since a much larger clone is one base off. The chain couples TRBV5-1 to TRBJ2-7; 8 bases line up with TRBD2. Germline V gene lookup returns CDR1 SGHRS and CDR2 YFSETQ. The CDR3 sequence is 15 residues long. The CDR3 coding sequence is TGCGCCAGCAGGCCCCGGGGGGGGAACTCCCACGAGCGGTACTTC. Protein: CASRPRGGNSHERYF.

With respect to this clonotype: The conserved final phenylalanine or tryptophan is absent from the CDR3, which likely points to a read error. The limits of the CDR3 on the DNA are not certain, so only TCRdb's listed CDR3 is given. The rearrangement uses TRBV10-2 and TRBJ2-7; the table calls TRBD1, which could not be checked here. In germline, CDR1 is WSHSY, CDR2 SAAADI. The CDR3 has 14 amino acids, counting both end residues. CDR3 region: CASSRDRDIDERYL.

About this clonotype itself: A read error may account for a junction end that differs from germline. V usage is TRBV29-1 and J usage is TRBJ2-5; 9 nucleotides agree with TRBD1. Germline CDR1 is SQVTM and CDR2 is ANQGSEA. This CDR3 comprises 15 residues. The CDR3 is CNVEANRGRAETQNF. The CDR3 coding sequence is TGCAACGTTGAAGCGAACAGGGGGCGAGCAGAGACCCAGAACTTC.

As concerns this clonotype: This CDR3 fails to terminate in the conserved phenylalanine or tryptophan, so it likely reflects a read error. CDR3 residues: CGAGWGNHEQYL. The CDR3 DNA follows: TGCGGCGCGGGCTGGGGTAATCACGAGCAGTACTTA. The rearrangement joins TRBV29-1 to TRBJ2-7, with a tentative D call TRBD2 (5 bases). Germline V gene sequence: CDR1 SQVTM, CDR2 ANQGSEA. This CDR3 has 12 amino acids.

This chain uses TRBV11-2 with TRBJ2-7, with D possibly being TRBD1 (5 bases). Germline CDR1 reads SGHAT; CDR2 reads FQNNGV. The CDR3 contains 14 residues. The CDR3 DNA reads as TGTCACAGCAGCTGTAACAGGAACTCCTACGAGCAGTACTTC. Residues: CHSSCNRNSYEQYF.

As regards this clonotype: No conserved phenylalanine or tryptophan ends this CDR3, so it is likely a read error. The chain uses TRBV5-5 and TRBJ2-3, with 9 bases fitting TRBD2. This CDR3 has 15 residues. Germline V lookup: CDR1 SGHKS, CDR2 YYEKEE (reference sequence). The CDR3 loop is CASIAEFSGRDTQYS. The CDR3 DNA reads as TGTGCCAGCATCGCCGAATTTAGCGGGAGAGATACCCAGTATTCT.

This clonotype is medium-sized within its sample. The gene calls are TRBV29-1 and TRBJ2-5, with no clear D. Germline values: CDR1 SQVTM, CDR2 ANQGSEA. The CDR3 has 13 residues. V was shortened by 2 bases and J by 5 bases, with 12 bases between the two germline ends. The CDR3 DNA is TGCAGCGTTGAAAATGTATTAGGGGAGACCCAGTACTTC. Translated, it gives CSVENVLGETQYF.

Points on this clonotype: Germline is not matched at one junction end, which may reflect a read error. The chain links TRBV10-2 to TRBJ2-3, with 8 bases identical to TRBD2. The germline V gene has CDR1 WSHSY and CDR2 SAAADI. There are 15 residues in the CDR3. The CDR3 here is CTSSDSKAGVDTQYF. CDR3 DNA sequence: TGCACCAGCAGTGACTCAAAAGCGGGAGTGGATACACAGTATTTT.

Concerning this clonotype: One junction end disagrees with the germline gene, perhaps due to a read error. V gene TRBV12-3 or TRBV12-4 combines with J gene TRBJ1-1, with D possibly TRBD1 on 6 matching bases. The CDR3 covers 16 residues. CDR3 in DNA: TGTTACAGCAGTTTCGGTCAGGGGAACATGAAAACTGAAGCTTTCTTT. This encodes CYSSFGQGNMKTEAFF.